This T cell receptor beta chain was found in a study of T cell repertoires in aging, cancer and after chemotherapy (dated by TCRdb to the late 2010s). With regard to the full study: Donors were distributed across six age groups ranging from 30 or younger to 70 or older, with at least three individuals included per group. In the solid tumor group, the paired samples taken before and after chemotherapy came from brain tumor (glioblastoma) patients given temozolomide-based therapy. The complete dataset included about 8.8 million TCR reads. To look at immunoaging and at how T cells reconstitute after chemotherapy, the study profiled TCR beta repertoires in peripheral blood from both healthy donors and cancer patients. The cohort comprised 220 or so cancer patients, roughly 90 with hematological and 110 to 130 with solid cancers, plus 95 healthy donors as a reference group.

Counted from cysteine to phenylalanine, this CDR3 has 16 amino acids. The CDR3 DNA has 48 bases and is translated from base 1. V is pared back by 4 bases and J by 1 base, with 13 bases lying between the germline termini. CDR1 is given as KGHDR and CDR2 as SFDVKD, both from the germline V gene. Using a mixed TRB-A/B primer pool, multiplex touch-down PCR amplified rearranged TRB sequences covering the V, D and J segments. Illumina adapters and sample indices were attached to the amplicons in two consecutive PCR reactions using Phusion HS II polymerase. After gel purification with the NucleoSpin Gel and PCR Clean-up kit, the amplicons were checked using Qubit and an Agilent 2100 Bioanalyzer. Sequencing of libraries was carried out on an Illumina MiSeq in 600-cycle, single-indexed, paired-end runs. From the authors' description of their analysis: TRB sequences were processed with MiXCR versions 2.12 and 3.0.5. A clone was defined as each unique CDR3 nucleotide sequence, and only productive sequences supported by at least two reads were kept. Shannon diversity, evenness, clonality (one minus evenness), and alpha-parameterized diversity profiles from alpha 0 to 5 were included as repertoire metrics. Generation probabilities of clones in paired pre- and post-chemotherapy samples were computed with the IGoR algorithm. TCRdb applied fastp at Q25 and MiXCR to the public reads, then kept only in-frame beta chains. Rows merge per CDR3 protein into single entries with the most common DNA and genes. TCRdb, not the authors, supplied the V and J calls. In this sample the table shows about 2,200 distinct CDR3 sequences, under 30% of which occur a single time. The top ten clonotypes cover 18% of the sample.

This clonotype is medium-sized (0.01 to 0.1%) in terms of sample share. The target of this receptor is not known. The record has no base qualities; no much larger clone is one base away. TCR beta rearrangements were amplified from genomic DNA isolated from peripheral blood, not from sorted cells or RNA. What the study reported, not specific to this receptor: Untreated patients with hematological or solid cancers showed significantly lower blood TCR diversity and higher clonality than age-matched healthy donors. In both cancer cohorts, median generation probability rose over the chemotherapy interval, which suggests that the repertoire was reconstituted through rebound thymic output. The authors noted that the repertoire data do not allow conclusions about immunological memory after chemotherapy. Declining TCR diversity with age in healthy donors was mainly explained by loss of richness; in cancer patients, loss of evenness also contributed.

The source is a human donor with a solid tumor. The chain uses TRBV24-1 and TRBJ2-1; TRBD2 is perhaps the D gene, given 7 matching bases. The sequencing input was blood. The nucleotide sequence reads TGTGCCACCAGTGAGGGGGGGGGCGGGTCCTACAATGAGCAGTTCTTC. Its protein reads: CATSEGGGGSYNEQFF.